This TCR beta chain was sequenced during a study of blood T cell repertoires in COVID-19. About the research overall: Material from acute and convalescent COVID-19 was sourced from the United States, Italy and Spain. T cells, B-cell-depleted T cells, or PBMCs supplied cDNA or gDNA.

Original processing notes: It was from reference gene primer amplification that nucleated cell counts were estimated. TCRdb's table, derived via immunoSEQ multiplex PCR, lists solely in-frame clones and lacks some. V and J calls and clone size follow that table, whereas D and trimming were derived from the DNA. The sample has about 51,000 clones, around 90% seen once; the top ten hold approximately 3%. The CDR3 runs 18 residues. V lost 3 bases and J lost 2; bases outside the gene matches: 10. Germline V lookup: CDR1 SNHLY, CDR2 FYNNEI. The chain links TRBV2 to TRBJ2-2; 9 nucleotides match TRBD2. Sequences were obtained from peripheral blood. The TCR originated in a man in his forties or fifties with acute or convalescent COVID-19. DNA of the CDR3: TGTGCCAGCAGTGATGTAGGAATAGCGGGGGCTAACACCGGGGAGCTGTTTTTT. Protein sequence: CASSDVGIAGANTGELFF.